This T cell receptor beta chain was sequenced for a study of blood T cell repertoires in COVID-19. The CDR3 consists of 15 residues. V lost 3 bases and J lost 6; bases outside the gene matches: 7. The germline gives CDR1 SGHKS, CDR2 YYEKEE (reference sequence). Produced via immunoSEQ multiplex PCR; TCRdb's table is partial and in-frame only. Of some 36,000 clones listed, 90% were seen once; the top ten hold roughly two fifths. The sequence was collected from a man in his sixties with active or convalescent COVID-19. V is TRBV5-5 and J is TRBJ1-5, with 9 bases lining up with TRBD1. What was sequenced was peripheral blood. This CDR3 is CASSSGQGLSQPQHF. The CDR3 DNA reads TGTGCCAGCAGCTCGGGACAGGGTTTGAGTCAGCCCCAGCATTTT. The variable domain in full, completed from reference TRBV5-5 and TRBJ1-5, reads DAGVTQSPTHLIKTRGQQVTLRCSPISGHKSVSWYQQVLGQGPQFIFQYYEKEERGRGNFPDRFSARQFPNYSSELNVNALLLGDSALYLCASSSGQGLSQPQHFGDGTRLSIL.